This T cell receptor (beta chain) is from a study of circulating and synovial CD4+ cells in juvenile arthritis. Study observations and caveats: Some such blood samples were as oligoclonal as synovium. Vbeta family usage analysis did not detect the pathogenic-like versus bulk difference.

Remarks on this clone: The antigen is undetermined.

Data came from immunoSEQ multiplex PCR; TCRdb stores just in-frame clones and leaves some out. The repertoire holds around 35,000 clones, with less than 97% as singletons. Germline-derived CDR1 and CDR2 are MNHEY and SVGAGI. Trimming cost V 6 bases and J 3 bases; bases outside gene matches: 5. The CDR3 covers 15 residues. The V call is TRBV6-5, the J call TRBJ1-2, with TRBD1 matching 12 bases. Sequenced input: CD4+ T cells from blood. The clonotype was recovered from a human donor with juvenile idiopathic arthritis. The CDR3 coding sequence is TGTGCCAGCAGGGGACAGGGGGCGCGAGACTATGGCTACACCTTC. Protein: CASRGQGARDYGYTF.